A single TCR beta chain is shown here with its context. The antigen is undetermined. Measured with immunoSEQ multiplex PCR; TCRdb has only the in-frame clones, and not every one. The sample yields approximately 7,600 clones, about 84% seen once. The time point here: week 3, after first cycle of checkpoint inhibitor. Response was assessed by RECIST 1.1 at 12 weeks, except a couple of rapid progressors. CDR3 length: 16 residues. J was trimmed by 2 bases and V by 4 bases; bases with no gene match: 10. Germline V CDR1 and CDR2: SGHVS, FQNEAQ. This entry belongs to a study of blood T cell dynamics during melanoma immunotherapy. Study details: Patients with metastatic melanoma got pembrolizumab or nivolumab-ipilimumab as first-line care. Overall study findings and caveats: The study could not tell melanoma-specific clones from general immune activation. At W3, later disease-control patients showed bifurcated PBMC repertoire changes, unlike progressors.

The rearrangement uses TRBV7-8 and TRBJ2-7, with 8 bases fitting TRBD1. The receptor comes from a human donor with melanoma. This sample comprised blood, obtained from a patient treated with checkpoint blockade. CDR3 nucleotide sequence: TGTGCCAGCAGCTCCCGACGGACAGGGATTACCTACGAGCAGTACTTC. The encoded protein is CASSSRRTGITYEQYF.